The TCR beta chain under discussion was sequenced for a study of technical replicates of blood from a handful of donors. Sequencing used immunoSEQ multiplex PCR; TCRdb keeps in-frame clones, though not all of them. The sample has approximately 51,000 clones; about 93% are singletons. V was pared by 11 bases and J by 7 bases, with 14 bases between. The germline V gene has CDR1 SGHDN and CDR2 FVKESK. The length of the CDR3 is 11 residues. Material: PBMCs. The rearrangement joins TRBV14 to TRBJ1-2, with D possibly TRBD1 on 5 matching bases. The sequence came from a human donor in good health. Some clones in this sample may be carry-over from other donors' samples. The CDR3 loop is CAWGEYGGYTF. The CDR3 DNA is TGTGCCTGGGGCGAGTACGGTGGCTACACCTTC.